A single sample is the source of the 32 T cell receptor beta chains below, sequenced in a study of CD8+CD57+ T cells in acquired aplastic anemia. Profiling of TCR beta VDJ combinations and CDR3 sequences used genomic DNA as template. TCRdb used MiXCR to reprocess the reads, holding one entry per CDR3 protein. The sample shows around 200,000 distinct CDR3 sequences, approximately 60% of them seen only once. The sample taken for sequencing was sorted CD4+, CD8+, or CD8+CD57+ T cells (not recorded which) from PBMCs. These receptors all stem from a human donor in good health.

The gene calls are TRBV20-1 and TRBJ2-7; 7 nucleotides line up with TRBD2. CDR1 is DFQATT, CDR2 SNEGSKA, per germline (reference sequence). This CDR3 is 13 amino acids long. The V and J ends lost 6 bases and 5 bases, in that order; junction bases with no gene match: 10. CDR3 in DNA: TGCAGTGCCACGGGAGGAGGTCGTCACGAGCAGTACTTC. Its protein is CSATGGGRHEQYF.

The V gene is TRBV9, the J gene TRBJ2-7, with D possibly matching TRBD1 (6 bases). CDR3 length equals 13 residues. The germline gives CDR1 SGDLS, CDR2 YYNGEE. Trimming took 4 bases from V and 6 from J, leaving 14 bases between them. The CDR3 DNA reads TGTGCCAGCAGCCAACAGGGTCGGTCCGAGCAGTACTTC. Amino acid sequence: CASSQQGRSEQYF.

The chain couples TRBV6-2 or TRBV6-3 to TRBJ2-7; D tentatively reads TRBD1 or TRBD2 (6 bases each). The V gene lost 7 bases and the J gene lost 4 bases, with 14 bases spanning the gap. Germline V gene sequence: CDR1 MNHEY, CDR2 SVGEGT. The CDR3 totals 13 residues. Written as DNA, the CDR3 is TGTGCCAGCACCCCGGGGGCGCCATACGAGCAGTACTTC. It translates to CASTPGAPYEQYF.

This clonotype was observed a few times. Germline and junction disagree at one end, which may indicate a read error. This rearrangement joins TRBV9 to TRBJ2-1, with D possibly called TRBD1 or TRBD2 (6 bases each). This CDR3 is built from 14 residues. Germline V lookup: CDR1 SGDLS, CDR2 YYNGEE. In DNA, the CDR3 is TGTGCCAGCAGCGCGGGGGCAGGGATCAATGAGCGGTTCTTC. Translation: CASSAGAGINERFF.

CDR3 amino acids: CASSAPGANTGELFF. The CDR3 DNA reads as TGTGCCAGCAGCGCCCCTGGTGCGAACACCGGGGAGCTGTTTTTT. The rearrangement joins TRBV7-9 to TRBJ2-2, with D hard to call. This CDR3 comprises 15 residues. The V gene's germline CDR1 is SEHNR and CDR2 FQNEAQ (reference sequence). The V gene lost 5 bases and the J gene lost 0 bases, with 10 bases spanning the gap. Variable domain in full (rest from reference TRBV7-9 and TRBJ2-2): DTGVSQNPRHKITKRGQNVTFRCDPISEHNRLYWYRQTLGQGPEFLTYFQNEAQLEKSRLLSDRFSAERPKGSFSTLEIQRTEQGDSAMYLCASSAPGANTGELFFGEGSRLTVL.

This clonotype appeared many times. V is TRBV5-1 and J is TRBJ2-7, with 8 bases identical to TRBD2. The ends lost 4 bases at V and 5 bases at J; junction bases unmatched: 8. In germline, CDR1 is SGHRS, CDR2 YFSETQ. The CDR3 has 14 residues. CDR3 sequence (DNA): TGCGCCAGCAGCCTCGGACTAGCCGTCGACGAGCAGTACTTC. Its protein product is CASSLGLAVDEQYF. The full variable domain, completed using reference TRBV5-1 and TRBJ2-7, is KAGVTQTPRYLIKTRGQQVTLSCSPISGHRSVSWYQQTPGQGLQFLFEYFSETQRNKGNFPGRFSGRQFSNSRSEMNVSTLELGDSALYLCASSLGLAVDEQYFGPGTRLTVT.

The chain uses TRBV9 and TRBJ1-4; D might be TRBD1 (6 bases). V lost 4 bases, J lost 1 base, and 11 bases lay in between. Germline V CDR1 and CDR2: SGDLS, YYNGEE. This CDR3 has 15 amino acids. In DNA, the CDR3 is TGTGCCAGCAGCTTGATACAGGGAACTAATGAAAAACTGTTTTTT. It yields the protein CASSLIQGTNEKLFF.

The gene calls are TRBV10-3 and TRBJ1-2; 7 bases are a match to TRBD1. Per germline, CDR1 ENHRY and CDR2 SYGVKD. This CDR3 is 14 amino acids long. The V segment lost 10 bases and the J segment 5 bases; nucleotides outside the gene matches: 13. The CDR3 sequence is CATGGRGGGYGYTF. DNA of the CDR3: TGTGCCACCGGGGGAAGAGGGGGCGGGTATGGCTACACCTTC.

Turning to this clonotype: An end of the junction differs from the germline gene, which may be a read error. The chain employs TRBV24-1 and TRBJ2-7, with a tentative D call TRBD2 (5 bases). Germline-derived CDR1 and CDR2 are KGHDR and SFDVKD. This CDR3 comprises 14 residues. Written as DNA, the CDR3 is TGTGCCACCAGTGGCAGTGACTACCCCTACGAGCAGCACTTC. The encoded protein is CATSGSDYPYEQHF.

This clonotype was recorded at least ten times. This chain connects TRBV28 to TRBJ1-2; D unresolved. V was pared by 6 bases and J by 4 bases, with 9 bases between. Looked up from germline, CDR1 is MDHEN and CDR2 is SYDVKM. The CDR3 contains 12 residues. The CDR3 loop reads CASSAGLYGYTF. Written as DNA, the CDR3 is TGTGCCAGCAGCGCAGGCCTCTATGGCTACACCTTC.

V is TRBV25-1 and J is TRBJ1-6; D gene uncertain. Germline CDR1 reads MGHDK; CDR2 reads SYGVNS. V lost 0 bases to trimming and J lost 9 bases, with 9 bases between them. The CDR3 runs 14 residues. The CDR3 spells CASSEYSQSSPLHF. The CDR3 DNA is TGTGCCAGCAGTGAATATAGTCAGAGTTCACCCCTCCACTTT.

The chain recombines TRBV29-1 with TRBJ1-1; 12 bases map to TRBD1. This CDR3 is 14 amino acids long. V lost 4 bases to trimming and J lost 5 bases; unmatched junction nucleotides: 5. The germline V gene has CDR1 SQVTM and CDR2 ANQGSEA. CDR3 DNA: TGCAGCGTTGGGGGGGACAGGGGGCTGACTGAAGCTTTCTTT. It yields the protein CSVGGDRGLTEAFF.

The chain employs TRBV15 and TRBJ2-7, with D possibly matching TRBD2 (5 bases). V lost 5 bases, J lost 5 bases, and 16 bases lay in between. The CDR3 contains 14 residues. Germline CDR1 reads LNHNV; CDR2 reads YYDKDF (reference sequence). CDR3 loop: CATSESRGRDEQYF. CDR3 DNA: TGTGCCACCAGCGAGTCTCGAGGGCGGGACGAGCAGTACTTC. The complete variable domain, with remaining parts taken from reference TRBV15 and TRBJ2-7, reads DAMVIQNPRYQVTQFGKPVTLSCSQTLNHNVMYWYQQKSSQAPKLLFHYYDKDFNNEADTPDNFQSRRPNTSFCFLDIRSPGLGDTAMYLCATSESRGRDEQYFGPGTRLTVT.

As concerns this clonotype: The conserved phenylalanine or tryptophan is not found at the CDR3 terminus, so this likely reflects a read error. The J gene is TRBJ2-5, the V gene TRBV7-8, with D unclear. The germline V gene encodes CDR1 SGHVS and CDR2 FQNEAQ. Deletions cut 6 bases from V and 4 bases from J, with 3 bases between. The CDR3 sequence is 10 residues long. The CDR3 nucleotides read TGTGCCAGCAGTATAGAGACCCAGTACTGC. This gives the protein CASSIETQYC.

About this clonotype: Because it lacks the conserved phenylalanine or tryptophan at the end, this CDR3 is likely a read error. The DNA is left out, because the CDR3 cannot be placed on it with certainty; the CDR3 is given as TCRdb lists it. The CDR3 loop is CASSLVPRTS. The rearrangement links TRBV7-9 to TRBJ2-7; the table's D call, TRBD2, was not checked against the DNA. A total of 10 residues make up the CDR3, ends included. The germline V gene has CDR1 SEHNR and CDR2 FQNEAQ (reference sequence).

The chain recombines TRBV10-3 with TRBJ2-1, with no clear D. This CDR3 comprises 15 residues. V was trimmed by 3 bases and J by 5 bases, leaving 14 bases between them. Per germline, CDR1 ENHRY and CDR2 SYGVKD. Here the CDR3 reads CAISDFGQDHNEQFF. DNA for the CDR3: TGTGCCATCAGTGATTTCGGTCAGGATCACAATGAGCAGTTCTTC.

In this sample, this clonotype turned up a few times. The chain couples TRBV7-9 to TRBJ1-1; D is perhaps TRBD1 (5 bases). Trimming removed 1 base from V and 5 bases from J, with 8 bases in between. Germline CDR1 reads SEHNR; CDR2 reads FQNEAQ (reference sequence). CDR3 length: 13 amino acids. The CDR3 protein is CASSLGGSTEAFF. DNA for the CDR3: TGTGCCAGCAGCTTAGGGGGGTCGACTGAAGCTTTCTTT.

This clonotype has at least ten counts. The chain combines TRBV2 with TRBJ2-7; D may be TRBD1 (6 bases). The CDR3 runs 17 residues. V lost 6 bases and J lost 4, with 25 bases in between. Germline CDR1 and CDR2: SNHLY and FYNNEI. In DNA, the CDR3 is TGTGCCAGCAGCGCCATTGTCCCCGGGCGAGGGACATACGAGCAGTACTTC. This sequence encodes CASSAIVPGRGTYEQYF.

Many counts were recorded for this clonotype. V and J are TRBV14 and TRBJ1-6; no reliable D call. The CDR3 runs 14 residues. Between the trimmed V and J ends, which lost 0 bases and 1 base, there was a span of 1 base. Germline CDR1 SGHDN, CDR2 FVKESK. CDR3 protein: CASSQDSYNSPLHF. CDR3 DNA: TGTGCCAGCAGCCAAGATTCCTATAATTCACCCCTCCACTTT.

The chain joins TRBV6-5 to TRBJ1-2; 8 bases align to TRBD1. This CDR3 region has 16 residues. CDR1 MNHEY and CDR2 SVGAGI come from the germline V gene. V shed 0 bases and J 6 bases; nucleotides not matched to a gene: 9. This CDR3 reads CASSYSRTGSVDGYTF. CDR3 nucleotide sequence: TGTGCCAGCAGTTACTCGCGGACAGGGAGTGTGGATGGCTACACCTTC.

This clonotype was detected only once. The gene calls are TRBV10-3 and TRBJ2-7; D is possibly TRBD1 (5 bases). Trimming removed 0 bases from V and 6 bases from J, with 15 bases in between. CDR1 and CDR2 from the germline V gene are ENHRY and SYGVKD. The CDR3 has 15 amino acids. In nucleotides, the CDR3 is TGTGCCATCAGTGAGTCGGGGCAGGGAACTACCGAGCAGTACTTC. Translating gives CAISESGQGTTEQYF.

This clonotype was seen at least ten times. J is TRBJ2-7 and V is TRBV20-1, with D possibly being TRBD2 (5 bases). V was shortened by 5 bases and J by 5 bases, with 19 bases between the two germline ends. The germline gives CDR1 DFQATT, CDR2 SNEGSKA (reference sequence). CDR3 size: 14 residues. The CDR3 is CSAPSEASFDEQYF. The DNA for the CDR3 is TGCAGTGCTCCTTCGGAGGCTAGCTTCGACGAGCAGTACTTC.

The CDR3 region has the DNA TGTGCCAGCAGCTCAGAGATAGCGGCTAACACCTACGAGCAGTACTTC. Encoded protein: CASSSEIAANTYEQYF. V is TRBV7-9 and J is TRBJ2-7, with a possible D match to TRBD2 (6 bases). The V end lost 4 bases, the J end lost 2 bases, and 18 bases lay between the germline ends. CDR3 length: 16 amino acids. From germline, CDR1 is SEHNR and CDR2 FQNEAQ (reference sequence).

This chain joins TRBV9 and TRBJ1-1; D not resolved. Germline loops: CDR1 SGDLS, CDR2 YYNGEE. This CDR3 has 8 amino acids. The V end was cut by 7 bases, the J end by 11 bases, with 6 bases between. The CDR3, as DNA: TGTGCCAGCCCGGCCGCTTTCTTT. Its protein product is CASPAAFF.

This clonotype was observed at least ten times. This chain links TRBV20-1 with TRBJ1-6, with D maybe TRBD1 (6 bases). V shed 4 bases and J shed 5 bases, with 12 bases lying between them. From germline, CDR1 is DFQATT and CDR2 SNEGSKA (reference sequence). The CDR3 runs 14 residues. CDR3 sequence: CSANLAGDNSPLHF. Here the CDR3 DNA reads TGCAGTGCTAATCTTGCAGGGGATAATTCACCCCTCCACTTT.

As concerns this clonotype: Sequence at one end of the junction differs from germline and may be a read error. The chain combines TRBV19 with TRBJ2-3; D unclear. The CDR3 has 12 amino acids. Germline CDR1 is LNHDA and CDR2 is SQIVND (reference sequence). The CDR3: CASSMVADTRYF. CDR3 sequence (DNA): TGTGCCAGTAGTATGGTGGCAGATACGCGGTATTTT. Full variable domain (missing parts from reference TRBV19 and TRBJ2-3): DGGITQSPKYLFRKEGQNVTLSCEQNLNHDAMYWYRQDPGQGLRLIYYSQIVNDFQKGDIAEGYSVSREKKESFPLTVTSAQKNPTAFYLCASSMVADTRYFGPGTRLTVL.

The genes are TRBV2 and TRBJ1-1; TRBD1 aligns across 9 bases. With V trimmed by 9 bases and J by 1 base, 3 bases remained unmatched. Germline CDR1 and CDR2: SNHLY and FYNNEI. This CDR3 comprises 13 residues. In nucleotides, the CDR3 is TGTGCCAGGAAGGGACAGGGGAACACTGAAGCTTTCTTT. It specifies CARKGQGNTEAFF.

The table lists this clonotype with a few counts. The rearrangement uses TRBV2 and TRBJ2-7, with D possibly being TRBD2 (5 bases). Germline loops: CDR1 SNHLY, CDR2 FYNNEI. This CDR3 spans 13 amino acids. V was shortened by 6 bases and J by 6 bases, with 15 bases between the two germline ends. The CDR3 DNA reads TGTGCCAGCAGGAGGGTCGAAACCCTCGAGCAGTACTTC. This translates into CASRRVETLEQYF.

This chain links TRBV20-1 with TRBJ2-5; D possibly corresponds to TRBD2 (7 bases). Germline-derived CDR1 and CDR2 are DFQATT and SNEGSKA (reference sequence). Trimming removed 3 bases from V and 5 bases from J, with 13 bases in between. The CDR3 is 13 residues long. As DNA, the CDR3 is TGCAGTGCTAGGGAGGCGGGGGCTGAGACCCAGTACTTC. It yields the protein CSAREAGAETQYF.

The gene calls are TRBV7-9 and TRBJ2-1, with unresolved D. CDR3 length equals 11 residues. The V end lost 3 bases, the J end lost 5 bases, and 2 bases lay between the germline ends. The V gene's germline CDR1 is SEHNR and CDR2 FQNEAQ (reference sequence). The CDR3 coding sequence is TGTGCCAGCAGCTTTGACAATGAGCAGTTCTTC. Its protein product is CASSFDNEQFF.

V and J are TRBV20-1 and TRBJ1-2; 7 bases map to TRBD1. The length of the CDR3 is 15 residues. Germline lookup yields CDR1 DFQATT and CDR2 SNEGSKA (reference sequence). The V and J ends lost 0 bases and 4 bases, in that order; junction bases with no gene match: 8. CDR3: CSARDIEAGGYGYTF. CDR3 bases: TGCAGTGCTAGAGATATCGAGGCAGGGGGCTATGGCTACACCTTC.

DNA for the CDR3: TGTGCCAGCAGTGAAGCGGGAACTAGGGACGGCTACGAGCAGTACTTC. It translates to CASSEAGTRDGYEQYF. This rearrangement joins TRBV2 to TRBJ2-7; D tentatively fits TRBD1 or TRBD2 (5 bases each). The V gene's germline CDR1 is SNHLY and CDR2 FYNNEI. Trimming stripped 0 bases from V and 3 bases from J, with 15 bases between. The CDR3 is 16 residues long.